This TCR beta chain was obtained from a study of metastatic and nonmetastatic thyroid tumors. For the study at large: Repertoires of blood and of tissue (tumor or nodule) from malignant and benign thyroid patients were compared.

Germline CDR1 is SGHAT and CDR2 is FQDESV (reference sequence). This CDR3 contains 18 residues. J was trimmed by 2 bases and V by 7 bases; bases with no gene match: 14. This clone was detected only once. Every patient was untreated before thyroid surgery. TCRdb re-clonotyped the PCR reads via MiXCR. The table records around 21,000 clones, around 23% of them present only once. The source material was blood. This receptor was identified in a male donor with papillary thyroid cancer or a benign thyroid nodule (not recorded which). Some clones in this sample may be carry-over from other donors' samples. This chain links TRBV11-1 with TRBJ2-1; 10 bases match TRBD1. CDR3: CASIPGQGLGGPYNEQFF. Written as DNA, the CDR3 is TGTGCCAGCATCCCGGGACAGGGGTTGGGCGGCCCCTACAATGAGCAGTTCTTC.